Each of the 7 T cell receptor beta chains below was sequenced from the same sample in a study of Tregs in tolerant kidney transplant recipients. Repertoires were generated with immunoSEQ multiplex PCR, while TCRdb's copy carries only in-frame clones and drops some. The sample's table shows more than 30,000 clones. Sequenced here: CD8+ T cells from blood, sampled before the transplant. The receptors here all came from a human donor who received a combined kidney and bone marrow transplant.

As to this clone: Read data end 3 residues before the CDR3 end; the end is taken from the germline J gene. The chain recombines TRBV19 with TRBJ2-2; 7 bases match TRBD1. The junction had 16 bases not matched to a gene; V was cut back by 11 bases and J by 7 bases. The V gene's germline CDR1 is LNHDA and CDR2 SQIVND (reference sequence). The CDR3 length is 15 residues. The CDR3 loop is CASKSEGANVGELFF. Incomplete CDR3 DNA: TGTGCCTCCAAAAGCGAGGGGGCGAACGTCGGGGAG.

With regard to this clone: The read terminates 3 residues ahead of where the CDR3 ends, so the germline J gene completes it. The chain employs TRBV10-3 and TRBJ2-7, with 10 bases aligning to TRBD2. CDR3 length: 15 residues. The germline V gene encodes CDR1 ENHRY and CDR2 SYGVKD. The ends lost 4 bases at V and 2 bases at J; junction bases unmatched: 5. The CDR3 sequence is CAISVSTSGTYEQYF. The DNA read from the CDR3 is TGTGCCATCAGTGTATCAACTAGCGGGACCTACGAG.

As to this clone: The CDR3 extends 3 residues past the end of the read, so its final part is completed from the germline J gene. The V call is TRBV30, the J call TRBJ2-7, with D perhaps TRBD2 (5 bases). Germline CDR1 is GTSNPN and CDR2 is SVGIG (reference sequence). CDR3 length: 13 amino acids. V lost 1 base and J lost 2, with 9 bases in between. This CDR3 reads CAWSALEPYEQYF. The part of the CDR3 DNA that was read is TGTGCCTGGAGTGCACTAGAGCCCTACGAG.

Worth noting for this clone: The DNA ends 3 residues before the CDR3 does, and the rest of the CDR3 is filled in from the germline J gene. V usage is TRBV19 and J usage is TRBJ1-2, with TRBD1 identical over 11 bases. This CDR3 has 14 amino acids. V shed 5 bases, J shed 4 bases, and the junction held 3 bases outside the gene matches. Per the germline V gene, CDR1 is LNHDA and CDR2 is SQIVND (reference sequence). The CDR3 sequence is CASSRTGGVYGYTF. Incomplete CDR3 DNA: TGTGCCAGTAGTCGGACAGGGGGCGTCTATGGC.

Remarks on this clone: The sequence runs out 3 residues before the end of the CDR3; the remainder is reconstructed from the germline J gene. The V and J genes are TRBV7-8 and TRBJ2-7, with 11 bases that match TRBD2. The junction had 5 bases not matched to a gene; V was cut back by 4 bases and J by 3 bases. The V gene's germline CDR1 is SGHVS and CDR2 FQNEAQ. The CDR3 is 15 amino acids. The CDR3 sequence: CASSSGTSGDYEQYF. The CDR3 bases that were read are TGTGCCAGCAGCTCCGGGACTAGCGGAGACTACGAG. Full variable domain (rest looked up from reference TRBV7-8 and TRBJ2-7): GAGVSQSPRYKVAKRGQDVALRCDPISGHVSLFWYQQALGQGPEFLTYFQNEAQLDKSGLPSDRFFAERPEGSVSTLKIQRTQQEDSAVYLCASSSGTSGDYEQYFGPGTRLTVT.

About this clone: Relative to the germline gene, one junction end is altered; a read error may explain this. The CDR3 is cut off 3 residues early in the read; its end comes from the germline J gene. The chain employs TRBV7-7 and TRBJ2-7; 10 nucleotides agree with TRBD1. The CDR3 is made up of 14 amino acids. CDR1 is SSHAT and CDR2 is FNYEAQ in the germline V gene (reference sequence). This CDR3 is CASSAGQGSYEQYF. The CDR3 bases that were read are TGTGCTAGCAGCGCGGGACAGGGGTCCTACGAG.

Points on this clone: Read coverage stops 3 residues before the CDR3 terminus; the germline J gene supplies the remainder. V usage is TRBV19 and J usage is TRBJ2-2; D is perhaps TRBD2 (6 bases). The CDR3 spans 18 residues. With 3 bases removed from V and 6 bases from J, the gap between germline ends came to 23 bases. CDR1 LNHDA and CDR2 SQIVND come from the germline V gene (reference sequence). CDR3: CASSIPRLVGFLSGELFF. The part of the CDR3 DNA that was read is TGTGCCAGTAGTATCCCCCGACTAGTTGGATTCTTGTCCGGGGAG.